The clone carrying this TCR beta chain was seen ten or more times. Antigen: not known. TCR beta CDR3 regions were amplified from RNA. HTBI primers drove first-round RT-PCR of the TCR CDR3. TCRdb redid the calling of the multiplex PCR reads with MiXCR, one entry per CDR3 protein. The sample holds some 300,000 distinct CDR3 sequences, around a fifth seen once. These data are taken from a study of T cells in Graves' hyperthyroidism and ophthalmopathy. As for the study in general: Peripheral blood was acquired at first diagnosis, ahead of any therapy whatsoever.

Diagnosing involved the use of clinical symptoms, serum thyroxine and TRAb, thyroid ultrasound and orbital computed tomography. Study outcomes and limitations: Researchers report that a 13 V-J model separated ophthalmopathy from stable hyperthyroidism. Most thyroid clonotypes expanded above 0.001 were also detected in blood.

The TCR originated in a man between 45 and 60 years old with Graves' ophthalmopathy. Material: blood.

The CDR3 spells CASSTGPVNEQFF. The CDR3 nucleotides read TGTGCCAGCAGCACAGGGCCCGTCAATGAGCAGTTCTTC. The chain joins TRBV5-6 to TRBJ2-1; D possibly corresponds to TRBD1 (6 bases). The CDR3 length is 13 residues. Germline CDR1 reads SGHDT; CDR2 reads YYEEEE. V dropped 4 bases and J dropped 6 bases, with 11 bases sitting between them.